This TCR beta chain was sequenced for a study of neoadjuvant anti-PD-1 for oral cavity cancer. Across the study: Most patients had three to four biweekly doses of 3 mg/kg nivolumab before resection. Around day 43, patients without progression received a fourth nivolumab dose before surgery.

Trimming cost V 4 bases and J 2 bases; bases outside gene matches: 5. The V gene's germline CDR1 is MNHNY and CDR2 SVGAGI (reference sequence). CDR3 length equals 15 residues. Regarding time point: after neoadjuvant nivolumab, at surgical resection. Comment on this clone: Its antigen is currently unknown.

Study-level points and caveats: Greater tumor shrinkage accompanied bigger post-treatment sizes of preexisting clones.

Tumor libraries mostly used around 5.2 ug genomic DNA, two replicates each. Here immunoSEQ multiplex PCR was the method, and the copy in TCRdb shows in-frame clones only, minus some. The table records nearly 15,000 clones, around 34% of them present only once. Sequencing was performed on tumor tissue, taken after nivolumab (anti-PD-1) treatment. V is TRBV6-6 and J is TRBJ1-2, with 9 bases that match TRBD1. The TCR originated in a person aged 40-85 years with oral cavity squamous cell carcinoma. This chain's CDR3 is CASSSPDRGNYGYTF. The CDR3 DNA reads TGTGCCAGCAGTTCACCTGACAGGGGGAACTATGGCTACACCTTC.